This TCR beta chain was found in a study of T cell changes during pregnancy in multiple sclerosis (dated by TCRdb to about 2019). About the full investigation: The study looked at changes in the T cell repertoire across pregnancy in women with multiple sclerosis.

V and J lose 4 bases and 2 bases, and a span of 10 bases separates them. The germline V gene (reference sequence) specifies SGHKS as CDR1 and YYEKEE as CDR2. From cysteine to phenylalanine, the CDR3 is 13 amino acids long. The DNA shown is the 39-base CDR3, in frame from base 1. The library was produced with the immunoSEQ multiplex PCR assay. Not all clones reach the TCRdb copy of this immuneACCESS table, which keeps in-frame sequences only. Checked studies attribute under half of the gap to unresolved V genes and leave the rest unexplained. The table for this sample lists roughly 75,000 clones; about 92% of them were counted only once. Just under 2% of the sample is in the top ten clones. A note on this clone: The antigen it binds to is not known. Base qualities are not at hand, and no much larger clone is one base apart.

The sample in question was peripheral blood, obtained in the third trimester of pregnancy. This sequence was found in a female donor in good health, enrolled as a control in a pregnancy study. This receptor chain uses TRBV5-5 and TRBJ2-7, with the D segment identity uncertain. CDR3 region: CASSLPVTYEQYF. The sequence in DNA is TGTGCCAGCAGCCTCCCTGTAACCTACGAGCAGTACTTC. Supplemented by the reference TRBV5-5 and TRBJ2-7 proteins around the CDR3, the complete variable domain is DAGVTQSPTHLIKTRGQQVTLRCSPISGHKSVSWYQQVLGQGPQFIFQYYEKEERGRGNFPDRFSARQFPNYSSELNVNALLLGDSALYLCASSLPVTYEQYFGPGTRLTVT.